This TCR beta chain appears in the sequencing data of a study of early T cells in non-severe SARS-CoV-2 infection. Turning to the study itself: Unsorted whole blood bulk RNA was sequenced, with unpaired chains. Study results and limitations: Matches to VDJdb favored anti-spike CD8 responses and missed private and CD4 specificities.

CDR1 and CDR2 (germline): SEHNR, FQNEAQ (reference sequence). CDR3 length: 15 residues. Germline trimming cut 5 bases from V and 3 bases from J; bases unmatched to any gene: 5. Each cDNA molecule carried a unique molecular identifier. TCRdb re-called the 5' RACE reads with MiXCR, one entry per CDR3 protein. This table holds approximately 98,000 distinct CDR3 sequences, around 10% found once. This clonotype was seen more than once but under ten times. Its matching antigen is unknown. The sample comprised whole blood. V is TRBV7-9 and J is TRBJ2-5; TRBD2 agrees at 11 bases. The TCR sequence derives from an adult who was a healthcare worker with PCR-confirmed SARS-CoV-2 infection or an uninfected control (not recorded which). CDR3 protein: CASSPTGLAEETQYF. The CDR3 DNA reads TGTGCCAGCAGCCCTACGGGACTAGCGGAAGAGACCCAGTACTTC.